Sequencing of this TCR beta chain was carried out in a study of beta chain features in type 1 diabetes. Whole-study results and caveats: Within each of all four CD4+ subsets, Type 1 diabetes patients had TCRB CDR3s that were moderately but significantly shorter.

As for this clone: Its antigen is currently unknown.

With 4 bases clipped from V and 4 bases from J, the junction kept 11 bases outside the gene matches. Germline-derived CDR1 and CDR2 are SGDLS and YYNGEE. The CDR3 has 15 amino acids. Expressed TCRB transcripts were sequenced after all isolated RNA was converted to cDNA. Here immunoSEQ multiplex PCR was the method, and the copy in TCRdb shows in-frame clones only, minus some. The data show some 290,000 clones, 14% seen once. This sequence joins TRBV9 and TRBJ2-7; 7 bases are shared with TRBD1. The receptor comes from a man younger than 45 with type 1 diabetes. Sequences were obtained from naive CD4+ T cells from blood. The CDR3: CASSPGTVSLYEQYF. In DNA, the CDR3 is TGTGCCAGCAGCCCCGGGACAGTATCCTTGTACGAGCAGTACTTC.